The 6 T cell receptor beta chains below were found in one sample sequenced in a study of Ad26.COV2.S vaccination and SARS-CoV-2 variants. The method was immunoSEQ multiplex PCR; TCRdb's version includes in-frame clones alone and lacks a portion of them. The profile shows about 87,000 clones, 82% of them singletons. This specimen was peripheral blood, taken after recovery from COVID-19. The receptors originated from a human donor who had recovered from COVID-19.

This rearrangement joins TRBV6-2 or TRBV6-3 to TRBJ2-7; D is unclear. The germline V gene encodes CDR1 MNHEY and CDR2 SVGEGT. V lost 6 bases and J lost 2, with 14 bases in between. The CDR3 contains 14 residues. The CDR3 is CASSSSGHAYEQYF. CDR3 nucleotide sequence: TGTGCCAGCAGCTCTAGTGGGCACGCCTACGAGCAGTACTTC.

The chain couples TRBV5-4 to TRBJ2-1, with D possibly being TRBD2 (6 bases). The CDR3 spans 15 residues. Trimming took 3 bases from V and 4 from J, leaving 14 bases between them. Germline CDR1 SGHNT, CDR2 YYREEE (reference sequence). The CDR3 loop is CASSWDPAGYNEQFF. Written as DNA, the CDR3 is TGTGCCAGCAGCTGGGACCCGGCGGGATACAATGAGCAGTTCTTC.

The CDR3, as DNA: TGTGCCAGTAGTACGGGACTAGCGGGAGTCGGGGAGCAGTTCTTC. It translates to CASSTGLAGVGEQFF. The rearrangement uses TRBV19 and TRBJ2-1, with TRBD2 identical over 14 bases. The CDR3 loop spans 15 amino acids. The ends lost 4 bases at V and 10 bases at J; junction bases unmatched: 6. The germline V gene encodes CDR1 LNHDA and CDR2 SQIVND (reference sequence).

The V and J genes are TRBV7-2 and TRBJ2-1; tentatively, D is TRBD2 (5 bases). V shed 1 base and J shed 9 bases, with 16 bases lying between them. The CDR3 covers 15 residues. The germline gives CDR1 SGHTA, CDR2 FQGNSA. CDR3 coding DNA: TGTGCCAGCAGCTTAGTCACGAGGGAGACCGGTGAGCAGTTCTTC. Its protein product is CASSLVTRETGEQFF.

The J gene is TRBJ1-2, the V gene TRBV7-2, with unresolved D. The V end lost 1 base, the J end lost 4 bases, and 7 bases lay between the germline ends. The germline gives CDR1 SGHTA, CDR2 FQGNSA. This CDR3 spans 13 amino acids. CDR3 in amino acids: CASSLDSPYGYTF. CDR3 sequence (DNA): TGTGCCAGCAGCTTAGACAGCCCCTATGGCTACACCTTC.

This rearrangement joins TRBV28 to TRBJ2-3; 11 nucleotides agree with TRBD2. CDR3 length: 16 amino acids. V lost 3 bases, J lost 1 base, and 3 bases stayed unmatched. The V gene's germline CDR1 is MDHEN and CDR2 SYDVKM. The CDR3 here is CASSFPSGRRTDTQYF. The DNA of the CDR3 is TGTGCCAGCAGTTTTCCTAGCGGGAGGCGCACAGATACGCAGTATTTT. The whole variable domain, filled in from reference TRBV28 and TRBJ2-3, reads DVKVTQSSRYLVKRTGEKVFLECVQDMDHENMFWYRQDPGLGLRLIYFSYDVKMKEKGDIPEGYSVSREKKERFSLILESASTNQTSMYLCASSFPSGRRTDTQYFGPGTRLTVL.